This T cell receptor beta chain emerged from a study of monozygotic twins with inflammatory bowel disease. Germline-derived CDR1 and CDR2 are MNHEY and SMNVEV (reference sequence). CDR3 length equals 15 residues. To note about this clonotype: Its cognate antigen is unknown.

Study-wide points: Healthy co-twins, by inverse Simpson, had higher TCRbeta diversity than their siblings with IBD.

Using the 5' RACE reads, TCRdb records one entry per CDR3 protein without DNA. This sample contains about 210,000 distinct CDR3 sequences. The source material was blood. The genes are TRBV27 and TRBJ1-4; the TCRdb D gene call, TRBD1, has no DNA to confirm it. The origin of this receptor is a human donor with ulcerative colitis or Crohn's disease, or a healthy co-twin of an affected twin (not recorded which). The CDR3 protein is CASSTVGETNEKLFF.